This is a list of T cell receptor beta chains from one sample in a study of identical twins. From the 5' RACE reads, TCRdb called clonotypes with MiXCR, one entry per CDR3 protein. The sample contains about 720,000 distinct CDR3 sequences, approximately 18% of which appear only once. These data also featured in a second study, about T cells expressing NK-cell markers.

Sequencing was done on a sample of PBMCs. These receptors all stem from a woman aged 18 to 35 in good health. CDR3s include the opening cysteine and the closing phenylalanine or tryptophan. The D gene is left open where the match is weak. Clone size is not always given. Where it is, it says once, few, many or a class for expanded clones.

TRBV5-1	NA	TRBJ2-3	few	CASSFEGASIDTQYF	TGCGCCAGCAGCTTCGAGGGAGCGAGCATAGATACGCAGTATTTT
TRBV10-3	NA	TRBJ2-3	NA	CAISVRRPIEGDTQYF	TGTGCCATCAGTGTACGGCGGCCCATTGAGGGAGATACGCAGTATTTT
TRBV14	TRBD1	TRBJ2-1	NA	CASSPRTGMISYNEQFF	TGTGCCAGCAGCCCCCGGACAGGCATGATCTCCTACAATGAGCAGTTCTTC
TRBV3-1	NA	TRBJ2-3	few	CASSQDHGSGRRGTQYF	TGTGCCAGCAGCCAAGATCACGGGAGCGGGCGCCGGGGGACGCAGTATTTT
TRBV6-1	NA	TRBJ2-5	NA	CASSPSWGRKETQYF	TGTGCCAGCAGCCCCTCGTGGGGAAGGAAAGAGACCCAGTACTTC
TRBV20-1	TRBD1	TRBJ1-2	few	CSAPPGQGNYGYTF	TGCAGTGCCCCTCCGGGACAGGGGAACTATGGCTACACCTTC
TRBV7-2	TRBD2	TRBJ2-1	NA	CASSARLAGAGGNEQFF	TGTGCCAGCAGCGCCAGACTAGCGGGAGCGGGGGGCAATGAGCAGTTCTTC
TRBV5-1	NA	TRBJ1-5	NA	CASSYGGGIQPQHF	TGCGCCAGCAGCTACGGCGGGGGGATTCAGCCCCAGCATTTT
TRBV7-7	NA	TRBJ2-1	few	CASSYREGSEQFF	TGTGCTAGCAGCTACAGAGAAGGAAGTGAGCAGTTCTTC
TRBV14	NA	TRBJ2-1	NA	CASSQKAPGLNEQFF	TGTGCCAGCAGCCAAAAGGCCCCCGGCCTCAATGAGCAGTTCTTC
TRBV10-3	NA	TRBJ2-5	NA	CAISESVSETQYF	TGTGCCATCAGTGAGTCGGTGTCGGAGACCCAGTACTTC
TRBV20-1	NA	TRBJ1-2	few	CSALAEGGYGYTF	TGCAGTGCCCTGGCCGAGGGCGGCTATGGCTACACCTTC
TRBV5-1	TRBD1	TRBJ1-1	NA	CASSGDRVATEAFF	TGCGCCAGCAGCGGGGACAGGGTCGCCACTGAAGCTTTCTTT
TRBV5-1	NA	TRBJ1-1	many	CASSFGGLHTEAFF	TGCGCCAGCAGCTTCGGGGGGTTACACACTGAAGCTTTCTTT
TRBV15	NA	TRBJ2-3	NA	CATSRVTDTQYF	TGTGCCACCAGCAGGGTTACGGATACGCAGTATTTT
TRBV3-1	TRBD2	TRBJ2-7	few	CASSLGLAGGAAYEQYF	TGTGCCAGCAGCCTGGGACTAGCGGGAGGCGCGGCCTACGAGCAGTACTTC
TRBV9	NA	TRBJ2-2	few	CASTKGAGELFF	TGTGCCAGCACAAAGGGGGCCGGGGAGCTGTTTTTT
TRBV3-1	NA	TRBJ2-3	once	CASSQDPYTDTQYF	TGTGCCAGCAGCCAAGATCCGTACACAGATACGCAGTATTTT
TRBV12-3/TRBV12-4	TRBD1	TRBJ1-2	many	CASSPTRTGRGYTF	TGTGCCAGCAGTCCCACCCGGACAGGCCGTGGCTACACCTTC
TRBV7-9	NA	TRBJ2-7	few	CASSPTPGEQYF	TGTGCCAGCAGCCCTACCCCAGGCGAGCAGTACTTC
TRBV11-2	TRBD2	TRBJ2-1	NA	CASSLSSGVLVQFF	TGTGCCAGCAGCTTATCTAGCGGGGTCTTAGTGCAGTTCTTC
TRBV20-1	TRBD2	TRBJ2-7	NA	CSARLAGVPYEQYF	TGCAGTGCTAGACTAGCGGGGGTTCCCTACGAGCAGTACTTC
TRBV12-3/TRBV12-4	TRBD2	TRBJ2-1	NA	CASSFLAGQYNEQFF	TGTGCCAGCAGTTTCCTAGCGGGACAATACAATGAGCAGTTCTTC
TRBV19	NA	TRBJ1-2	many	CASSRVNYGYTF	TGTGCCAGTAGTAGAGTCAATTATGGCTACACCTTC
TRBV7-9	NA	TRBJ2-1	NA	CASSPQPHEQFF	TGTGCCAGCAGCCCCCAACCCCATGAGCAGTTCTTC
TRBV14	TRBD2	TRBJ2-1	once	CASSQAAGVHEQFF	TGTGCCAGCAGCCAAGCGGCGGGAGTCCATGAGCAGTTCTTC
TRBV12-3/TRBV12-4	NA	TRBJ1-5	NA	CASSPASSNQPQHF	TGTGCCAGCAGTCCTGCCTCGAGCAATCAGCCCCAGCATTTT
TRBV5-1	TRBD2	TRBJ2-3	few	CASSFTSGGNTDTQYF	TGCGCCAGCAGCTTTACTAGCGGGGGTAATACAGATACGCAGTATTTT
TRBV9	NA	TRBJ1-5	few	CARFSEVDSNQPQHF	TGTGCCAGGTTCTCTGAGGTAGATAGCAATCAGCCCCAGCATTTT
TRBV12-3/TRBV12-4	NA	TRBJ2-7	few	CASSLTGTEQYF	TGTGCCAGCAGTCTGACAGGAACCGAGCAGTACTTC
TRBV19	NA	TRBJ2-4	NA	CASSIGLGAWNIQYF	TGTGCCAGTAGTATTGGACTGGGTGCTTGGAACATTCAGTACTTC
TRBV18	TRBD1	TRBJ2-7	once	CASSRQGRGEQYF	TGTGCCAGCTCCCGACAGGGCCGCGGCGAGCAGTACTTC
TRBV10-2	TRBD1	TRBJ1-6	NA	CASSDQGAGSPLHF	TGCGCCAGCAGTGATCAGGGGGCTGGGTCACCCCTCCACTTT
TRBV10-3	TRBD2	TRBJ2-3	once	CAISPSGGAEDTQYF	TGTGCCATCAGCCCTAGCGGGGGGGCCGAAGATACGCAGTATTTT
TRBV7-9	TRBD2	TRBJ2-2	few	CASSLIRLAANTGELFF	TGTGCCAGCAGCTTAATAAGACTAGCGGCAAACACCGGGGAGCTGTTTTTT
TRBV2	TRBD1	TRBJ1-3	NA	CASSGTGAFSGNTIYF	TGTGCCAGCAGTGGGACAGGGGCTTTCTCTGGAAACACCATATATTTT
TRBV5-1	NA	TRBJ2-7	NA	CASSLNSRSYEQYF	TGCGCCAGCAGCTTGAACAGCCGCTCCTACGAGCAGTACTTC
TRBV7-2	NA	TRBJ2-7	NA	CASSFFVGGSYEQYF	TGTGCCAGCAGCTTCTTCGTCGGGGGCTCCTACGAGCAGTACTTC
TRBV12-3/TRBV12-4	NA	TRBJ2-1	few	CASSLWRVSSYNEQFF	TGTGCCAGCAGTTTATGGAGGGTGAGCTCCTACAATGAGCAGTTCTTC
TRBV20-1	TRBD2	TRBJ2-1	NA	CCARVSGTSGSRAPYNEQFF	TGCTGTGCTAGAGTTTCCGGGACTAGCGGGAGTCGGGCTCCCTACAATGAGCAGTTCTTC
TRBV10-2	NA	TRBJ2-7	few	CASRASLDSYEQYF	TGCGCCAGCAGGGCCAGCCTGGATTCCTACGAGCAGTACTTC
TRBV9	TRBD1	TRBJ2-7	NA	CASSVGGGAYEQYF	TGTGCCAGCAGCGTAGGAGGGGGCGCATACGAGCAGTACTTC
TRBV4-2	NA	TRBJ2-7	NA	CASSQMGEQAYEQYF	TGTGCCAGCAGCCAAATGGGAGAACAGGCCTACGAGCAGTACTTC
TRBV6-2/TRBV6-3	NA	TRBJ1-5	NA	CASGERTDSNQPQHF	TGTGCCAGCGGCGAACGGACAGATAGCAATCAGCCCCAGCATTTT
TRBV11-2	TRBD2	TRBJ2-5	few	CASSAQLAGSAQETQYF	TGTGCCAGCAGCGCCCAATTAGCGGGGTCTGCCCAAGAGACCCAGTACTTC
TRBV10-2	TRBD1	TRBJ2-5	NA	CASQHRGPQETQYF	TGCGCCAGCCAACATAGGGGGCCACAAGAGACCCAGTACTTC
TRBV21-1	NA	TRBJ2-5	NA	CASRDRETQYF	TGTGCCAGCAGGGACAGGGAGACCCAGTACTTC
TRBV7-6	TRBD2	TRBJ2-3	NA	CASSLGPGTSKDTQYF	TGTGCCAGCAGCTTAGGGCCAGGGACTAGCAAAGATACGCAGTATTTT
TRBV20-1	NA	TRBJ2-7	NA	CSASRAYEQYF	TGCAGTGCTAGTCGGGCCTACGAGCAGTACTTC
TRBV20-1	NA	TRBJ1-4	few	CSARHPTNEKLFF	TGCAGTGCCCGACATCCAACTAATGAAAAACTGTTTTTT
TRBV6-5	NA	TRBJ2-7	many	CASSYSTQSYEQYF	TGTGCCAGCAGTTACTCTACACAATCCTACGAGCAGTACTTC
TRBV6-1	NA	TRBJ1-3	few	CASNAPHYTIYF	TGTGCCAGCAACGCCCCCCATTACACCATATATTTT
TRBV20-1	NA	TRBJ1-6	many	CSALRGGTTSYNSPLHF	TGCAGTGCTCTTCGAGGAGGAACTACCTCCTATAATTCACCCCTCCACTTT
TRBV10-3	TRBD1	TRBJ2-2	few	CAISPGQSNTGELFF	TGTGCCATCAGTCCGGGACAGTCGAACACCGGGGAGCTGTTTTTT
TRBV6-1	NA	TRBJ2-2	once	CASRTGLSGELFF	TGTGCCAGCAGAACGGGGCTCTCCGGGGAGCTGTTTTTT
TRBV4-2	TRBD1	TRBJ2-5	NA	CASSQGQGAVQETQYF	TGTGCCAGCAGCCAAGGACAGGGTGCGGTCCAAGAGACCCAGTACTTC